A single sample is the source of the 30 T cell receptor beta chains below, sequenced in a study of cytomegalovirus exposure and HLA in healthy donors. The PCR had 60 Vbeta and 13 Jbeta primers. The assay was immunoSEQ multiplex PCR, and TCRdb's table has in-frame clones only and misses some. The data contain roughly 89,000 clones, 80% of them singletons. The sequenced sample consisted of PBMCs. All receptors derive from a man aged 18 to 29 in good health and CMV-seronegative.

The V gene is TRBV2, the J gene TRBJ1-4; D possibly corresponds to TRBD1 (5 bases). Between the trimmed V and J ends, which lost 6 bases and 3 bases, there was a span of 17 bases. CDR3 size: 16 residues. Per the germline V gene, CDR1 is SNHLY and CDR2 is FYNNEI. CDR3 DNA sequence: TGTGCCAGCAGCTTCCCCGGGGGAGGGGCTAATGAAAAACTGTTTTTT. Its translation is CASSFPGGGANEKLFF.

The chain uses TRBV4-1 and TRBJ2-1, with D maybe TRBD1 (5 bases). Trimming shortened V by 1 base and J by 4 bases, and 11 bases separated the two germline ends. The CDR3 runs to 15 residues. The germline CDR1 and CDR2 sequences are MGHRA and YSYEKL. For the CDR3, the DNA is TGCGCCAGCAGCCAAGGTACAGGACCTTACAATGAGCAGTTCTTC. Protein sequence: CASSQGTGPYNEQFF.

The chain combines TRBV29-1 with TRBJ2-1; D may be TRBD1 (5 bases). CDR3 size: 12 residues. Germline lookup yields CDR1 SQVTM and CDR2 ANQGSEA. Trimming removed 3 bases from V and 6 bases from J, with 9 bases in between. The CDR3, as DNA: TGCAGCGTTGATAACAGGCTCAATGAGCAGTTCTTC. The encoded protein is CSVDNRLNEQFF.

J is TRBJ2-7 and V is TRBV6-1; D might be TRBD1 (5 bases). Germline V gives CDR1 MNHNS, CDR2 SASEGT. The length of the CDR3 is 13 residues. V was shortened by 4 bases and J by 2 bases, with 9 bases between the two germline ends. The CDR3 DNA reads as TGTGCCAGCAGTGGACAGACCGCCTACGAGCAGTACTTC. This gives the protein CASSGQTAYEQYF.

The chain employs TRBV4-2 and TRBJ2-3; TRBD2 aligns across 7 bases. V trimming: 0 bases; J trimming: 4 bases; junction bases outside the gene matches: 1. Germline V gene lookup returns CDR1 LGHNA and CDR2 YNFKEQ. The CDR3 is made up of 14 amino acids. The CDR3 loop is CASSQDLAADTQYF. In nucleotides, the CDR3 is TGTGCCAGCAGCCAAGATCTAGCGGCAGATACGCAGTATTTT.

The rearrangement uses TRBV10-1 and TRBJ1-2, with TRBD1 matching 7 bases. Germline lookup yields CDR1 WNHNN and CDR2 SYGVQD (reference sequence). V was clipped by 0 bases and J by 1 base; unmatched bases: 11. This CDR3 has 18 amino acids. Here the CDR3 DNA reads TGCGCCAGCAGTGAGTCCAGGGGGGCTCCCCCTTATAACTATGGCTACACCTTC. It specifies CASSESRGAPPYNYGYTF.

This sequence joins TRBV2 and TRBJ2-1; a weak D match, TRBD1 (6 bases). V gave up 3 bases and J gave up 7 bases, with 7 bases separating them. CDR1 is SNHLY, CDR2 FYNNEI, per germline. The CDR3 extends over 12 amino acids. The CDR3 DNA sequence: TGTGCCAGCAGTGACAGGGGTAATGAGCAGTTCTTC. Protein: CASSDRGNEQFF.

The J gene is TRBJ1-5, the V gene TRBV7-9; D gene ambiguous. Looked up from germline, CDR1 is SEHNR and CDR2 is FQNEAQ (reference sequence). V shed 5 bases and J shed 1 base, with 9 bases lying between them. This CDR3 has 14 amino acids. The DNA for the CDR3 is TGTGCCAGCAGCCCCCGCGGCAGCAATCAGCCCCAGCATTTT. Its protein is CASSPRGSNQPQHF.

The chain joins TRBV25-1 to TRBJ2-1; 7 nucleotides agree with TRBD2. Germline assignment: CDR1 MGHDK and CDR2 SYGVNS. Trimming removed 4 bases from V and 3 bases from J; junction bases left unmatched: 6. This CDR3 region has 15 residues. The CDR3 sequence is CASSGERGYYNEQFF. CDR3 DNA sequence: TGTGCCAGCAGTGGGGAGCGGGGATACTACAATGAGCAGTTCTTC. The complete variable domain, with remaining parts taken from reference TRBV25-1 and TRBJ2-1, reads EADIYQTPRYLVIGTGKKITLECSQTMGHDKMYWYQQDPGMELHLIHYSYGVNSTEKGDLSSESTVSRIRTEHFPLTLESARPSHTSQYLCASSGERGYYNEQFFGPGTRLTVL.

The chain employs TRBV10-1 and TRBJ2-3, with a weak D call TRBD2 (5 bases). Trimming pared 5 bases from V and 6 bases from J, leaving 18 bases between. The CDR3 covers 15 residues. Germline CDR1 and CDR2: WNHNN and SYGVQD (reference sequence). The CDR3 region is CASSLGLDRSDTQYF. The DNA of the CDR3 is TGCGCCAGCAGTCTCGGACTGGATAGATCGGATACGCAGTATTTT.

The CDR3 sequence: CASSLSGKTNEQFF. In DNA, the CDR3 is TGTGCCAGCAGCCTTAGCGGGAAGACCAATGAGCAGTTCTTC. The chain uses TRBV7-2 and TRBJ2-1; 8 positions match TRBD2. This CDR3 is built from 14 residues. V lost 5 bases to trimming and J lost 6 bases; unmatched junction nucleotides: 6. Germline V gene sequence: CDR1 SGHTA, CDR2 FQGNSA.

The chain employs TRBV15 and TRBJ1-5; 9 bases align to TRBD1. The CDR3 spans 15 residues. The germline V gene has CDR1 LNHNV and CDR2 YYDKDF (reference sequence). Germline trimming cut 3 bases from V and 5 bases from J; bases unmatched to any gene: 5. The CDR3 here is CATSRDRGPDQPQHF. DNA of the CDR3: TGTGCCACCAGCAGGGACAGGGGACCTGATCAGCCCCAGCATTTT.

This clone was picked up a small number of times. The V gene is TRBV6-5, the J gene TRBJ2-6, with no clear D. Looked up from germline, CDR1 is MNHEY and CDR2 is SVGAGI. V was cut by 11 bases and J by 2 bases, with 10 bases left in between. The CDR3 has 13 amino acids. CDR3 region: CAVSRAGANVLTF. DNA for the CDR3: TGTGCCGTCTCTCGGGCTGGGGCCAACGTCCTGACTTTC.

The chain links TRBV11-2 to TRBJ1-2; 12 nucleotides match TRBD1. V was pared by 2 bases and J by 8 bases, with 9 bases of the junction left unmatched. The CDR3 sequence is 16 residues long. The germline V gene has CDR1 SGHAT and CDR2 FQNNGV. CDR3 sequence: CASSLSSGTGGGGYTF. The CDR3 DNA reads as TGTGCCAGCAGCTTAAGCTCCGGGACAGGGGGCGGAGGCTACACCTTC.

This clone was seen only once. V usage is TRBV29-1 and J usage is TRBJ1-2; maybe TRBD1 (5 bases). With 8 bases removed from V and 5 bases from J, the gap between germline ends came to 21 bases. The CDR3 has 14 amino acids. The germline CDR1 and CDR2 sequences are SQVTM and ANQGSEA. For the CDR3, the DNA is TGCAGCTCTACGGGGGGTAGCGGATCATATGGCTACACCTTC. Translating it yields CSSTGGSGSYGYTF.

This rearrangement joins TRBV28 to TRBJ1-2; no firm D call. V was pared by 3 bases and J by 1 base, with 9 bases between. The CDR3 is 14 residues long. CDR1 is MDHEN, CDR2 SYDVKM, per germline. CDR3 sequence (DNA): TGTGCCAGCAGTTTGAGTTCCGTTAACTATGGCTACACCTTC. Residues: CASSLSSVNYGYTF.

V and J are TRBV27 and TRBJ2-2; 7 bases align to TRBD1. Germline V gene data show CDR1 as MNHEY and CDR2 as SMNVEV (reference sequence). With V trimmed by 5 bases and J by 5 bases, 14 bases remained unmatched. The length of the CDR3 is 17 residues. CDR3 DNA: TGTGCCAGCAGTATCACGACAGGGAGTCTTTTTACCGGGGAGCTGTTTTTT. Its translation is CASSITTGSLFTGELFF.

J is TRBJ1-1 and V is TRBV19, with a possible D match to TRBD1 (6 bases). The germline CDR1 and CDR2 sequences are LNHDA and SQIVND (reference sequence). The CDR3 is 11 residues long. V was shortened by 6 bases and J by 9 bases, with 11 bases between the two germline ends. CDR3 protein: CASRDSRKAFF. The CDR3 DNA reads TGTGCCAGTAGGGACAGTCGAAAAGCTTTCTTT.

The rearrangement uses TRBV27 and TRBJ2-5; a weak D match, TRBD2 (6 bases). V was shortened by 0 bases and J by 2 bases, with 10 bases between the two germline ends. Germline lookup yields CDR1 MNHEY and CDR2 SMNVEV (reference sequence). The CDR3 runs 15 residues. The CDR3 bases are TGTGCCAGCAGTTTATCGCGGGATCCACAAGAGACCCAGTACTTC. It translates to CASSLSRDPQETQYF.

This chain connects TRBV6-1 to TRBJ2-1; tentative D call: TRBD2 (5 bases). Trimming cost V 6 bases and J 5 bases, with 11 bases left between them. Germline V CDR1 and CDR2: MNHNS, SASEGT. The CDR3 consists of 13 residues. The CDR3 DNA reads TGTGCCAGCAGCGAGGGCAGCCACAATGAGCAGTTCTTC. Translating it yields CASSEGSHNEQFF.

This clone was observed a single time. The CDR3 nucleotides read TGTGCCAGCTCACCAAACACCGGGACAGTTCAAAACACTGAAGCTTTCTTT. Translating it yields CASSPNTGTVQNTEAFF. The chain combines TRBV18 with TRBJ1-1; 7 bases line up with TRBD1. In germline, CDR1 is KGHSH, CDR2 LQKENI. The CDR3 loop spans 17 amino acids. The trim removed 2 bases at V and 2 bases at J, leaving 11 bases unmatched.

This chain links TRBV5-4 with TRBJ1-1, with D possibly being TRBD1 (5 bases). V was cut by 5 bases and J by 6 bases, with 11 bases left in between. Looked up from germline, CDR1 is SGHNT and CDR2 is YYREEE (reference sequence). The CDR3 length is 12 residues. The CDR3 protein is CASSGGIPEAFF. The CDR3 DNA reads TGTGCCAGCAGTGGGGGGATCCCTGAAGCTTTCTTT.

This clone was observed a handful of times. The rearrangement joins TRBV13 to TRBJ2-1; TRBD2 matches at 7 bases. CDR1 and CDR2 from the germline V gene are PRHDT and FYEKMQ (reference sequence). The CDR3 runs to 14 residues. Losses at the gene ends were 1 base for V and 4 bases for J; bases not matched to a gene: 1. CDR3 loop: CASSLEGLYNEQFF. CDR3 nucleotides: TGTGCCAGCAGCTTAGAGGGACTATACAATGAGCAGTTCTTC.

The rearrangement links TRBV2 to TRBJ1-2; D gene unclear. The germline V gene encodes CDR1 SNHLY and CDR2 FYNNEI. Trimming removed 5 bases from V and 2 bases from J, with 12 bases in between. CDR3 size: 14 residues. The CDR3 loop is CASSPAGQNYGYTF. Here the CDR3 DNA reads TGTGCCAGCAGTCCGGCAGGTCAAAACTATGGCTACACCTTC.

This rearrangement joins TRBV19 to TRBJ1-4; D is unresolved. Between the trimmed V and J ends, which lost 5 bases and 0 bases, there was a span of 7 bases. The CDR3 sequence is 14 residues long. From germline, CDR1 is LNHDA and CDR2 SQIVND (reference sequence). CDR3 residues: CASSQSATNEKLFF. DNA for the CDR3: TGTGCCAGTAGTCAGTCTGCAACTAATGAAAAACTGTTTTTT.

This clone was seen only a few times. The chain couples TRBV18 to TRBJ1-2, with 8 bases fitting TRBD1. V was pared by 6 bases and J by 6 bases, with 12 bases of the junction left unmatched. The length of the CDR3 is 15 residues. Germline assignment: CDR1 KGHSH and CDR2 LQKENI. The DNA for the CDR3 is TGTGCCAGCTCCCTAATAGTGACAGGGGAGGATGGCTACACCTTC. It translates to CASSLIVTGEDGYTF.

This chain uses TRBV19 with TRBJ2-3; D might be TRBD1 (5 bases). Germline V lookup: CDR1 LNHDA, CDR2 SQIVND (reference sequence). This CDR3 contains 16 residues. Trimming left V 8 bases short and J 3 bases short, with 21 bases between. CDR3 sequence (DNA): TGTGCCAGTTCTGCCTCAGGGTACTTTATGACAGATACGCAGTATTTT. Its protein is CASSASGYFMTDTQYF.

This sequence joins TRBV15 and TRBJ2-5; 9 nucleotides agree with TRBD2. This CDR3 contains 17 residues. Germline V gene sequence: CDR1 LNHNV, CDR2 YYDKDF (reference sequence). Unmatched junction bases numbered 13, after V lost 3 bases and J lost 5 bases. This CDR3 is CATSREPGAAGGETQYF. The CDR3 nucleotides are TGTGCCACCAGCAGGGAACCCGGGGCAGCGGGGGGTGAGACCCAGTACTTC. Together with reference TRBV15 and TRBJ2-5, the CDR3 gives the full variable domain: DAMVIQNPRYQVTQFGKPVTLSCSQTLNHNVMYWYQQKSSQAPKLLFHYYDKDFNNEADTPDNFQSRRPNTSFCFLDIRSPGLGDTAMYLCATSREPGAAGGETQYFGPGTRLLVL.

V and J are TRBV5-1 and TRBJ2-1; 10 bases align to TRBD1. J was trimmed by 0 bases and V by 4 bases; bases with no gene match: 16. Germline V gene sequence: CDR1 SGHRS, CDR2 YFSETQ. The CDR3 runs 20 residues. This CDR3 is CASSPQRGQGPHCSYNEQFF. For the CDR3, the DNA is TGCGCCAGCAGCCCTCAAAGGGGACAGGGGCCTCACTGCTCCTACAATGAGCAGTTCTTC. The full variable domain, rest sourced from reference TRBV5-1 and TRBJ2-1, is KAGVTQTPRYLIKTRGQQVTLSCSPISGHRSVSWYQQTPGQGLQFLFEYFSETQRNKGNFPGRFSGRQFSNSRSEMNVSTLELGDSALYLCASSPQRGQGPHCSYNEQFFGPGTRLTVL.

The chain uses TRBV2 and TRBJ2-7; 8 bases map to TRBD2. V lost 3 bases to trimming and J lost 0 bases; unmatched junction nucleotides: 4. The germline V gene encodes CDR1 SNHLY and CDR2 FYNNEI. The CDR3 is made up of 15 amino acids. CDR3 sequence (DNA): TGTGCCAGCAGTGACACTAGCGGTAGCTCCTACGAGCAGTACTTC. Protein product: CASSDTSGSSYEQYF.